A selection of T cell receptor beta chains follows, all from one sample in a study of T cells in Graves' hyperthyroidism and ophthalmopathy. TCRdb re-called the multiplex PCR reads with MiXCR, one entry per CDR3 protein. This sample has around 540,000 distinct CDR3 sequences, with under 60% found just once. The sample was peripheral blood or thyroid tissue (not recorded which). The receptor source for this set is a woman aged 18-35 years with Graves' hyperthyroidism. The CDR3 runs from the conserved cysteine through the conserved F or W. The order of the fields is V gene, D gene, J gene, clone size, CDR3 protein, CDR3 DNA. The D gene is left open where the match is weak. The listing skips clone size in some rows; elsewhere it reads once, few, many or a size class.

v_call: TRBV9
d_call: TRBD1
j_call: TRBJ1-4
clone_size: NA
cdr3_aa: CASSVAGTGRGEKLFF
cdr3_nt: TGTGCCAGCAGCGTAGCCGGGACAGGACGTGGCGAAAAACTGTTTTTT

v_call: TRBV9
d_call: NA
j_call: TRBJ2-5
clone_size: many
cdr3_aa: CASSVVGGGETQYF
cdr3_nt: TGTGCCAGCAGCGTAGTCGGAGGCGGGGAGACCCAGTACTTC

v_call: TRBV20-1
d_call: NA
j_call: TRBJ1-5
clone_size: NA
cdr3_aa: CSATRTAYSNQPQHF
cdr3_nt: TGCAGTGCTACGCGGACAGCCTATAGCAATCAGCCCCAGCATTTT

v_call: TRBV6-5
d_call: NA
j_call: TRBJ1-5
clone_size: NA
cdr3_aa: CASSSRYSNQSQHF
cdr3_nt: TGTGCCAGCAGTTCCCGTTATAGCAATCAGTCCCAGCATTTT

v_call: TRBV7-9
d_call: NA
j_call: TRBJ1-2
clone_size: NA
cdr3_aa: CASAIGSSNYGYTF
cdr3_nt: TGTGCCAGCGCAATAGGATCCTCTAACTATGGCTACACCTTC

v_call: TRBV10-2
d_call: NA
j_call: TRBJ1-3
clone_size: NA
cdr3_aa: CASSRQSHSGNTIYF
cdr3_nt: TGCGCCAGCAGCCGACAGTCCCACTCTGGAAACACCATATATTTT

v_call: TRBV20-1
d_call: NA
j_call: TRBJ2-7
clone_size: NA
cdr3_aa: CSASQATYEQYF
cdr3_nt: TGCAGTGCTAGTCAGGCAACCTACGAGCAGTACTTC

v_call: TRBV29-1
d_call: TRBD1
j_call: TRBJ1-1
clone_size: many
cdr3_aa: CSVSRTGMNTEAFF
cdr3_nt: TGCAGCGTTTCCCGGACAGGGATGAACACTGAAGCTTTCTTT

v_call: TRBV9
d_call: NA
j_call: TRBJ1-1
clone_size: NA
cdr3_aa: CASSVYGGPNTEAFF
cdr3_nt: TGTGCCAGCAGCGTATACGGGGGGCCGAACACTGAAGCTTTCTTT

v_call: TRBV24-1
d_call: TRBD1
j_call: TRBJ1-2
clone_size: many
cdr3_aa: CATGTDRDGYTF
cdr3_nt: TGTGCCACCGGGACGGACAGGGATGGCTACACCTTC

v_call: TRBV25-1
d_call: NA
j_call: TRBJ2-7
clone_size: many
cdr3_aa: CASSEGRESYEQYF
cdr3_nt: TGTGCCAGCAGTGAGGGGCGGGAATCCTACGAGCAGTACTTC

v_call: TRBV6-9
d_call: NA
j_call: TRBJ1-1
clone_size: NA
cdr3_aa: CASSIQPEAFF
cdr3_nt: TGTGCCAGCAGTATACAGCCTGAAGCTTTCTTT

v_call: TRBV5-1
d_call: TRBD1
j_call: TRBJ1-2
clone_size: NA
cdr3_aa: CASGLGTGGAGGYGYTF
cdr3_nt: TGCGCCAGCGGCTTGGGGACAGGGGGCGCCGGAGGCTATGGCTACACCTTC

v_call: TRBV25-1
d_call: NA
j_call: TRBJ1-4
clone_size: NA
cdr3_aa: CATGRVEKLFF
cdr3_nt: TGTGCCACTGGACGGGTCGAAAAACTGTTTTTT

v_call: TRBV5-1
d_call: NA
j_call: TRBJ2-6
clone_size: NA
cdr3_aa: CASSLGGYGANVLTF
cdr3_nt: TGCGCCAGCAGCTTGGGGGGGTATGGGGCCAACGTCCTGACTTTC

v_call: TRBV20-1
d_call: TRBD2
j_call: TRBJ2-7
clone_size: NA
cdr3_aa: CSASDSAGGPREQYF
cdr3_nt: TGCAGTGCTAGTGATTCGGCGGGAGGGCCGCGTGAGCAGTACTTC

v_call: TRBV7-9
d_call: TRBD2
j_call: TRBJ2-7
clone_size: few
cdr3_aa: CASSTGRDYSYEQYF
cdr3_nt: TGTGCCAGCAGTACGGGGAGGGACTACTCCTACGAGCAGTACTTC

v_call: TRBV9
d_call: NA
j_call: TRBJ2-5
clone_size: NA
cdr3_aa: CASSAGAGRQETQYF
cdr3_nt: TGTGCCAGCAGCGCAGGCGCGGGAAGGCAAGAGACCCAGTACTTC

v_call: TRBV15
d_call: TRBD1
j_call: TRBJ1-2
clone_size: NA
cdr3_aa: CATSTYGTGTYGYTF
cdr3_nt: TGTGCCACCAGCACCTACGGGACAGGGACGTATGGCTACACCTTC

v_call: TRBV5-5
d_call: TRBD1
j_call: TRBJ1-4
clone_size: NA
cdr3_aa: CASRSTGGRNEKLFF
cdr3_nt: TGTGCCAGCAGGTCGACAGGGGGCCGTAATGAAAAACTGTTTTTT

v_call: TRBV6-1
d_call: NA
j_call: TRBJ1-1
clone_size: NA
cdr3_aa: CAISRSQGLNTEAFF
cdr3_nt: TGTGCCATCAGTAGAAGCCAGGGACTAAATACTGAAGCTTTCTTT

v_call: TRBV12-3/TRBV12-4
d_call: NA
j_call: TRBJ2-7
clone_size: NA
cdr3_aa: CASSLGNSGYEQYF
cdr3_nt: TGTGCCAGCAGCTTAGGTAATAGCGGCTACGAGCAGTACTTC

v_call: TRBV15
d_call: TRBD1
j_call: TRBJ1-2
clone_size: NA
cdr3_aa: CATSRDPTGGFYGYTF
cdr3_nt: TGTGCCACCAGCAGAGATCCGACAGGGGGATTCTATGGCTACACCTTC

v_call: TRBV20-1
d_call: TRBD1
j_call: TRBJ1-5
clone_size: NA
cdr3_aa: CSATRVGTGNQPQHF
cdr3_nt: TGCAGTGCTACCCGCGTGGGGACAGGGAATCAGCCCCAGCATTTT

v_call: TRBV7-9
d_call: NA
j_call: TRBJ2-7
clone_size: NA
cdr3_aa: CASSLENRVHEQYF
cdr3_nt: TGTGCCAGCAGCTTAGAGAACAGGGTCCACGAGCAGTACTTC

v_call: TRBV7-2
d_call: TRBD1
j_call: TRBJ1-5
clone_size: few
cdr3_aa: CASSERQGGYQPQHF
cdr3_nt: TGTGCCAGCAGCGAGAGACAGGGAGGGTATCAGCCCCAGCATTTT

v_call: TRBV12-3/TRBV12-4
d_call: NA
j_call: TRBJ1-3
clone_size: NA
cdr3_aa: CASSPLTSSGNTIYF
cdr3_nt: TGTGCCAGCAGTCCCTTAACAAGCTCTGGAAACACCATATATTTT

v_call: TRBV29-1
d_call: NA
j_call: TRBJ2-7
clone_size: NA
cdr3_aa: CSFRERPYEQYF
cdr3_nt: TGCAGCTTCCGGGAGCGTCCCTACGAGCAGTACTTC

v_call: TRBV6-6
d_call: NA
j_call: TRBJ2-7
clone_size: NA
cdr3_aa: CASQWGYEQYF
cdr3_nt: TGTGCCAGCCAGTGGGGCTACGAGCAGTACTTC

v_call: TRBV5-1
d_call: TRBD1
j_call: TRBJ1-4
clone_size: NA
cdr3_aa: CASSFGDRATNEKLFF
cdr3_nt: TGCGCCAGCAGCTTCGGGGACAGGGCAACTAATGAAAAACTGTTTTTT

v_call: TRBV5-1
d_call: NA
j_call: TRBJ1-1
clone_size: few
cdr3_aa: CASSLGGRGWDTEAFF
cdr3_nt: TGCGCCAGCAGCTTGGGGGGGCGAGGGTGGGACACTGAAGCTTTCTTT

v_call: TRBV7-9
d_call: NA
j_call: TRBJ2-7
clone_size: NA
cdr3_aa: CAGSEWETSSYEQYF
cdr3_nt: TGTGCCGGCAGTGAATGGGAGACCAGCTCCTACGAGCAGTACTTC

v_call: TRBV5-1
d_call: NA
j_call: TRBJ2-2
clone_size: many
cdr3_aa: CASSLSDWNTGELFF
cdr3_nt: TGCGCCAGCAGCTTGTCGGACTGGAACACCGGGGAGCTGTTTTTT

v_call: TRBV7-2
d_call: NA
j_call: TRBJ2-7
clone_size: NA
cdr3_aa: CASSPRIWDEQYF
cdr3_nt: TGTGCCAGCAGCCCCCGTATCTGGGACGAGCAGTACTTC

v_call: TRBV7-8
d_call: NA
j_call: TRBJ2-6
clone_size: many
cdr3_aa: CASSRQAGANVLTF
cdr3_nt: TGTGCCAGCAGCCGACAGGCTGGGGCCAACGTCCTGACTTTC

v_call: TRBV7-9
d_call: TRBD1
j_call: TRBJ1-1
clone_size: NA
cdr3_aa: CASGYRGNTEAFF
cdr3_nt: TGTGCCAGCGGATACAGGGGGAACACTGAAGCTTTCTTT

v_call: TRBV13
d_call: NA
j_call: TRBJ1-2
clone_size: NA
cdr3_aa: CASSLGKGINYGYTF
cdr3_nt: TGTGCCAGCAGCTTAGGGAAGGGTATAAACTATGGCTACACCTTC

v_call: TRBV20-1
d_call: NA
j_call: TRBJ1-4
clone_size: few
cdr3_aa: CSARSPVSPNEKLFF
cdr3_nt: TGCAGTGCTAGAAGTCCAGTGAGCCCTAATGAAAAACTGTTTTTT

v_call: TRBV6-5
d_call: TRBD1
j_call: TRBJ2-7
clone_size: few
cdr3_aa: CASSEGAYEQYF
cdr3_nt: TGTGCCAGCTCTGAGGGGGCTTACGAGCAGTACTTC

v_call: TRBV9
d_call: NA
j_call: TRBJ1-2
clone_size: few
cdr3_aa: CASSPRDLGGYTF
cdr3_nt: TGTGCCAGCAGCCCACGGGACCTGGGGGGCTACACCTTC

v_call: TRBV29-1
d_call: TRBD1
j_call: TRBJ1-2
clone_size: once
cdr3_aa: CSAAGTGGITF
cdr3_nt: TGCAGCGCAGCCGGGACAGGGGGGATCACCTTC

v_call: TRBV6-1
d_call: TRBD2
j_call: TRBJ2-5
clone_size: NA
cdr3_aa: CASAWTSGKETQYF
cdr3_nt: TGTGCCAGCGCCTGGACTAGCGGGAAAGAGACCCAGTACTTC

v_call: TRBV12-3/TRBV12-4
d_call: NA
j_call: TRBJ2-7
clone_size: NA
cdr3_aa: CASSLSQGYEQYF
cdr3_nt: TGTGCCAGCAGTTTGAGTCAGGGGTACGAGCAGTACTTC

v_call: TRBV2
d_call: NA
j_call: TRBJ1-4
clone_size: few
cdr3_aa: CASSSSRASELFF
cdr3_nt: TGTGCCAGCAGTTCATCCCGGGCGTCAGAACTGTTTTTT

v_call: TRBV7-9
d_call: TRBD1
j_call: TRBJ2-2
clone_size: few
cdr3_aa: CASSGTGGGELFF
cdr3_nt: TGTGCCAGCAGCGGGACAGGGGGCGGGGAGCTGTTTTTT

v_call: TRBV11-2
d_call: NA
j_call: TRBJ1-5
clone_size: few
cdr3_aa: CASSLNYRNQPQHF
cdr3_nt: TGTGCCAGCAGCTTAAATTATCGCAATCAGCCCCAGCATTTT

v_call: TRBV2
d_call: NA
j_call: TRBJ1-6
clone_size: NA
cdr3_aa: CASLSGVVGSPLHF
cdr3_nt: TGTGCCAGCCTCTCAGGGGTAGTCGGTTCACCCCTCCACTTT

v_call: TRBV5-5
d_call: TRBD1
j_call: TRBJ1-4
clone_size: NA
cdr3_aa: CASSSRQGALNEKLFF
cdr3_nt: TGTGCCAGCAGCAGTAGACAGGGGGCACTTAATGAAAAACTGTTTTTT

v_call: TRBV19
d_call: NA
j_call: TRBJ1-2
clone_size: NA
cdr3_aa: CAGSQGRYGYTF
cdr3_nt: TGTGCCGGTTCCCAGGGTCGGTATGGCTACACCTTC

v_call: TRBV20-1
d_call: TRBD2
j_call: TRBJ2-5
clone_size: NA
cdr3_aa: CSAGGRAKTQYF
cdr3_nt: TGCAGTGCGGGCGGGAGGGCGAAGACCCAGTACTTC

v_call: TRBV20-1
d_call: NA
j_call: TRBJ1-1
clone_size: few
cdr3_aa: CSARGRGGTEAFF
cdr3_nt: TGCAGTGCTAGAGGCAGGGGTGGCACTGAAGCTTTCTTT

v_call: TRBV7-8
d_call: NA
j_call: TRBJ1-3
clone_size: NA
cdr3_aa: CASSWGGRGNTIYF
cdr3_nt: TGTGCCAGCAGCTGGGGGGGAAGAGGAAACACCATATATTTT

v_call: TRBV7-9
d_call: NA
j_call: TRBJ2-6
clone_size: many
cdr3_aa: CASSLATGRSGANVLTF
cdr3_nt: TGTGCCAGCAGCTTAGCCACAGGGAGGTCTGGGGCCAACGTCCTGACTTTC

v_call: TRBV6-1
d_call: NA
j_call: TRBJ1-1
clone_size: NA
cdr3_aa: CASTIQARDTEAFF
cdr3_nt: TGTGCCAGCACCATCCAGGCCAGGGACACTGAAGCTTTCTTT

v_call: TRBV5-1
d_call: NA
j_call: TRBJ2-7
clone_size: few
cdr3_aa: CASSLAGGYHEQYF
cdr3_nt: TGCGCCAGCAGCTTGGCTGGAGGGTACCACGAGCAGTACTTC

v_call: TRBV7-9
d_call: TRBD1
j_call: TRBJ2-7
clone_size: NA
cdr3_aa: CASSQEVGTGIGYEQYF
cdr3_nt: TGCGCCAGCAGCCAAGAGGTCGGGACAGGGATCGGCTACGAGCAGTACTTC

v_call: TRBV25-1
d_call: TRBD1
j_call: TRBJ1-2
clone_size: NA
cdr3_aa: CASSYQSTGPYGYTF
cdr3_nt: TGTGCCAGCAGTTACCAATCGACAGGGCCCTATGGCTACACCTTC